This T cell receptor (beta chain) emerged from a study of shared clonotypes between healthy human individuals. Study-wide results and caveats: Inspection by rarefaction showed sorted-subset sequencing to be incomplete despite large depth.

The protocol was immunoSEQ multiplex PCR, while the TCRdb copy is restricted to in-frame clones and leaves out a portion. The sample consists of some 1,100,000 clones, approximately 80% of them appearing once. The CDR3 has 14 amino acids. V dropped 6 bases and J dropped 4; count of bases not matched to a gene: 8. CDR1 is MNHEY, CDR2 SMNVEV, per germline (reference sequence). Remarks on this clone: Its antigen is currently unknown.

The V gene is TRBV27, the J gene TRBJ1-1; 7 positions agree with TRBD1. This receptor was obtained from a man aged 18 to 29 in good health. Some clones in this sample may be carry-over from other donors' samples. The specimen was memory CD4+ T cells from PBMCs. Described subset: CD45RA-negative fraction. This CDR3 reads CASRIQGWGTEAFF. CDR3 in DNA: TGTGCCAGCAGGATACAGGGGTGGGGCACTGAAGCTTTCTTT.